This TCR beta chain was sequenced in a study of metastatic and nonmetastatic thyroid tumors. Overall study: Comparison of repertoires was carried out across blood and tumor or nodule tissue from malignant and benign thyroid patients.

Trimming stripped 10 bases from V and 3 bases from J, with 14 bases between. Germline lookup yields CDR1 MNHNS and CDR2 SASEGT. This CDR3 is built from 13 residues. Study-level results: The study reportedly found significantly higher TCR beta diversity in malignant thyroid tumors than benign nodules, in blood and tumor.

Among the patients, none had received any treatment before thyroid surgery. MiXCR re-clonotyped the PCR reads for TCRdb. Of roughly 25,000 clones listed, 13% are singletons. In the case of this clone: As yet, its antigen is unknown.

What was sequenced was blood. V is TRBV6-1 and J is TRBJ2-3; D might be TRBD1 (5 bases). The receptor comes from a female donor with papillary thyroid cancer or a benign thyroid nodule (not recorded which). Some clones in this sample may be carry-over from other donors' samples. CDR3 sequence: CATRQLGTDTQYF. CDR3 bases: TGTGCCACCAGACAGTTGGGGACAGATACGCAGTATTTT.